This T cell receptor (beta chain) originates from a study of T cell clones after liver transplantation. Study in general: Apart from a few HCV-positive recipients, transplants were for non-autoimmune, non-viral reasons. Subjects received no induction therapy and standard immunosuppression until randomization at 12-24 months post-transplant. Regarding the study as a whole: In two subjects, few donor cells limited the measurable donor-reactive repertoire. Post-transplant, graft-donor-reactive CD4 TCRbeta sequences in blood dropped significantly in most of the 8 subjects.

Here immunoSEQ multiplex PCR was the method, and the copy in TCRdb shows in-frame clones only, minus some. The data contain some 70,000 clones, about 80% of them singletons. Regarding this clone: Its antigen is not identified.

V lost 2 bases to trimming and J lost 4 bases, with 11 bases between them. Germline V gives CDR1 MNHEY, CDR2 SMNVEV (reference sequence). The CDR3 contains 14 residues. This specimen was CD4+ T cells from blood, taken before liver transplant. The chain links TRBV27 to TRBJ1-1, with D possibly being TRBD1 (6 bases). The sequence derives from a human donor who received a liver transplant. The CDR3, as DNA: TGTGCCAGCAGTTTAGAAGGGGGGAGCACTGAAGCTTTCTTT. As protein: CASSLEGGSTEAFF.